The 3 T cell receptor beta chains below all came from one sample that was sequenced in a study of T cell clusters in autoimmune cytopenias. TRB amplification used 250 ng of peripheral blood genomic DNA. Multiplex touch-down PCR amplified TRB using TRB-A and TRB-B pools in one tube. TCRdb reanalyzed the multiplex PCR reads and collapses them to one entry per CDR3 protein, without DNA. The listing records roughly 4,000 distinct CDR3 sequences. The same sample was also used in a study of T cell repertoires in aging, cancer and after chemotherapy.

The sample was peripheral blood. The receptors come from a human donor in good health.

The CDR3 sequence: CASSPNRGREQFF. The chain has TRBV5-1 and TRBJ2-1; TCRdb's D call of TRBD1 is untestable without DNA. This CDR3 is built from 13 residues. Germline CDR1 SGHRS, CDR2 YFSETQ.

This chain links TRBV13 with TRBJ1-1. CDR1 PRHDT and CDR2 FYEKMQ come from the germline V gene (reference sequence). The CDR3 is 14 amino acids. CDR3: CASSLGWGNTEAFF.

Judged by frequency, this clonotype is medium-sized. V usage is TRBV15 and J usage is TRBJ2-4; there is no DNA to check the TCRdb D call of TRBD2. There are 12 residues in the CDR3. Looked up from germline, CDR1 is LNHNV and CDR2 is YYDKDF (reference sequence). This CDR3 reads CATRGGVDIQYF.